This entry is about one TCR beta chain. Data came from immunoSEQ multiplex PCR; TCRdb stores just in-frame clones and leaves some out. The repertoire holds 200,000 to 250,000 clones, with under 90% as singletons. This sample was included in a study of blood T cell repertoires in COVID-19. Background on the study: Samples of COVID-19 (acute and convalescent) were obtained from the United States, Italy and Spain. The analysed material was cDNA or gDNA that came from T cells, B-cell-depleted T cells, or PBMCs.

Trimming removed 1 base from V and 10 bases from J; junction bases left unmatched: 6. Germline V gene sequence: CDR1 SGHDN, CDR2 FVKESK. The CDR3 covers 13 residues. Sequenced: peripheral blood. The gene calls are TRBV14 and TRBJ2-7; 8 bases align to TRBD2. The TCR originated in a woman older than 75 with COVID-19, enrolled during active disease. CDR3 DNA sequence: TGTGCCAGCAGCCAAGGGGTCGGGAGGGATCAGTACTTC. Translating gives CASSQGVGRDQYF. Full variable domain (missing parts from reference TRBV14 and TRBJ2-7): EAGVTQFPSHSVIEKGQTVTLRCDPISGHDNLYWYRRVMGKEIKFLLHFVKESKQDESGMPNNRFLAERTGGTYSTLKVQPAELEDSGVYFCASSQGVGRDQYFGPGTRLTVT.